A single sample gave rise to the 13 T cell receptor beta chains below, sequenced in a study of blood T cells in healthy people across ages. It was with a sample-barcoded 5' primer and a J-beta primer mix that a second PCR of about 7 to 12 cycles was run. TCRdb independently ran MiXCR on the 5' RACE reads; one entry per CDR3 protein. The sample yields 1.5 million to 2 million distinct CDR3 sequences, roughly 30% seen once. Sequencing used blood. Every receptor here comes from a woman younger than 45 in good health.

This clonotype has a count of ten or more. This chain connects TRBV5-6 to TRBJ2-5; maybe TRBD1 (7 bases). Germline V CDR1 and CDR2: SGHDT, YYEEEE. The CDR3 contains 18 residues. V was cut by 3 bases and J by 0 bases, with 21 bases left in between. CDR3 sequence: CASSSGGGSSDYQETQYF. The CDR3 bases are TGTGCCAGCAGCTCTGGAGGGGGCAGCTCCGATTACCAAGAGACCCAGTACTTC. The entire variable domain, with the rest obtained from reference TRBV5-6 and TRBJ2-5, is as follows: DAGVTQSPTHLIKTRGQQVTLRCSPKSGHDTVSWYQQALGQGPQFIFQYYEEEERQRGNFPDRFSGHQFPNYSSELNVNALLLGDSALYLCASSSGGGSSDYQETQYFGPGTRLLVL.

Only a few counts were recorded for this clonotype. The V gene is TRBV28, the J gene TRBJ2-2; D is uncertain. Germline V gene lookup returns CDR1 MDHEN and CDR2 SYDVKM. The CDR3 consists of 13 residues. The V end was cut by 6 bases, the J end by 6 bases, with 11 bases between. The CDR3 DNA reads TGTGCCAGCAGCCCTACCCGCGCCGGGGAGCTGTTTTTT. As protein: CASSPTRAGELFF.

This clonotype was seen a few times. This rearrangement joins TRBV20-1 to TRBJ2-4; 9 bases are shared with TRBD1. CDR1 and CDR2 from the germline V gene are DFQATT and SNEGSKA (reference sequence). V lost 6 bases, J lost 5 bases, and 17 bases stayed unmatched. This CDR3 has 17 amino acids. The CDR3 here is CSALQGAAGLGENIQYF. The CDR3 region has the DNA TGCAGTGCCCTACAGGGGGCGGCTGGATTAGGGGAAAACATTCAGTACTTC.

The V gene is TRBV6-6, the J gene TRBJ1-5; D is unresolved. CDR3 length: 13 amino acids. With 7 bases removed from V and 4 bases from J, the gap between germline ends came to 11 bases. The germline gives CDR1 MNHNY, CDR2 SVGAGI (reference sequence). The CDR3 DNA is TGTGCCAGCAAGAATCGGTATAATCAGCCCCAGCATTTT. It encodes CASKNRYNQPQHF.

The chain is built from TRBV6-5 and TRBJ2-3, with D uncertain. Germline V gene lookup returns CDR1 MNHEY and CDR2 SVGAGI. V was clipped by 2 bases and J by 3 bases, with 6 bases between them. This CDR3 has 13 amino acids. The chain's CDR3 is CASSYRLTDTQYF. For the CDR3, the DNA is TGTGCCAGCAGTTACCGACTTACAGATACGCAGTATTTT.

The chain carries TRBV5-5 and TRBJ2-5; D uncertain. Looked up from germline, CDR1 is SGHKS and CDR2 is YYEKEE (reference sequence). Trimming removed 3 bases from V and 5 bases from J, with 14 bases in between. The CDR3 runs 14 residues. In nucleotides, the CDR3 is TGTGCCAGCAGCTCGCTCGCGGCGCAGGAGACCCAGTACTTC. Its protein product is CASSSLAAQETQYF.

This clonotype was picked up many times. The CDR3 loop reads CSAPGVLAGQETQYF. The CDR3 nucleotides are TGCAGTGCCCCAGGGGTGCTAGCGGGGCAAGAGACCCAGTACTTC. V usage is TRBV20-1 and J usage is TRBJ2-5, with 9 bases identical to TRBD2. This CDR3 region has 15 residues. Germline V gene lookup returns CDR1 DFQATT and CDR2 SNEGSKA (reference sequence). V lost 6 bases to trimming and J lost 2 bases; unmatched junction nucleotides: 10.

This clonotype has a single count. This chain connects TRBV12-3 or TRBV12-4 to TRBJ1-1; no firm D call. The V and J ends lost 4 bases and 0 bases respectively, with 12 bases between them. The CDR3 covers 15 residues. The CDR3 protein is CASSSRSAMNTEAFF. For the CDR3, the DNA is TGTGCCAGCAGTTCTCGGTCCGCTATGAACACTGAAGCTTTCTTT.

The rearrangement uses TRBV20-1 and TRBJ2-1; 10 bases fit TRBD2. Trimming at V came to 5 bases and at J to 4 bases, leaving 14 bases not matched to a gene. CDR1 is DFQATT and CDR2 is SNEGSKA in the germline V gene (reference sequence). The CDR3 totals 17 residues. CDR3: CSARIALRTSGYNEQFF. The DNA for the CDR3 is TGCAGTGCTCGAATAGCCCTCAGGACTAGCGGTTACAATGAGCAGTTCTTC.

Ten or more counts support this clonotype. This sequence joins TRBV15 and TRBJ1-2; D possibly corresponds to TRBD1 (6 bases). This CDR3 has 14 amino acids. The V end lost 0 bases, the J end lost 4 bases, and 9 bases lay between the germline ends. Germline CDR1 LNHNV, CDR2 YYDKDF (reference sequence). CDR3 sequence: CATSRDGQSYGYTF. The CDR3 DNA reads TGTGCCACCAGCAGAGATGGACAGTCCTATGGCTACACCTTC.

J is TRBJ2-7 and V is TRBV7-9, with unresolved D. This CDR3 region has 13 residues. V lost 5 bases and J 2 bases, leaving 10 bases between the germline ends. The germline V gene has CDR1 SEHNR and CDR2 FQNEAQ (reference sequence). The CDR3 DNA reads TGTGCCAGCAGCCCGAGCCAGGCCTACGAGCAGTACTTC. This sequence encodes CASSPSQAYEQYF.

The gene calls are TRBV15 and TRBJ1-4, with TRBD1 as a possible D gene (6 bases). In germline, CDR1 is LNHNV, CDR2 YYDKDF (reference sequence). Deletions cut 5 bases from V and 8 bases from J, with 21 bases between. CDR3 length: 16 residues. The CDR3 bases are TGTGCCACCAGCGAGGGGTCAACAGGGACAAGGGAAAAACTGTTTTTT. It is translated as CATSEGSTGTREKLFF.

The chain has TRBV18 and TRBJ2-1; 8 bases agree with TRBD1. The CDR3 spans 15 residues. Unmatched junction bases numbered 8, after V lost 5 bases and J lost 5 bases. Looked up from germline, CDR1 is KGHSH and CDR2 is LQKENI. The CDR3 DNA follows: TGTGCCAGCTCAGCGCAGGGGACAGGAAACAATGAGCAGTTCTTC. Its protein product is CASSAQGTGNNEQFF.